This T cell receptor beta chain was captured in a study of Graves' ophthalmopathy and Graves' hyperthyroidism. General study results and limits: In separating ophthalmopathy from stable hyperthyroidism, a 13-signature model achieved 85% to 90% sensitivity and around 80% specificity. Prediction of ophthalmopathy progression reached around 70% sensitivity and about 72% specificity.

Researchers turned away patients with other autoimmune diseases, uncontrolled infections, pregnancy or lactation. It was on clinical symptoms, serum thyroxine, TRAb, thyroid ultrasound and orbital computed tomography that diagnosis relied. This CDR3 spans 15 amino acids. Trimming removed 0 bases at V and 2 bases at J, with 11 bases between. Germline-derived CDR1 and CDR2 are SEHNR and FQNEAQ (reference sequence). This clonotype was picked up many times. Its antigen is not known. As the template, RNA transcripts were used to amplify TCR beta CDR3 regions. RT-PCR with HTBI primers came first, then second-round multiplex PCR. TCRdb fed the multiplex PCR reads into MiXCR, producing one record per CDR3 protein. The table includes nearly 400,000 distinct CDR3 sequences, roughly 18% detected once.

This TCR came from a woman aged 18-29 years with Graves' ophthalmopathy. The V and J genes are TRBV7-9 and TRBJ2-7; D tentatively fits TRBD1 or TRBD2 (5 bases each). The specimen sequenced was peripheral blood. Here the CDR3 reads CASSLARDGAYEQYF. In nucleotides, the CDR3 is TGTGCCAGCAGCTTAGCCCGGGACGGGGCCTACGAGCAGTACTTC. Full variable domain (missing parts from reference TRBV7-9 and TRBJ2-7): DTGVSQNPRHKITKRGQNVTFRCDPISEHNRLYWYRQTLGQGPEFLTYFQNEAQLEKSRLLSDRFSAERPKGSFSTLEIQRTEQGDSAMYLCASSLARDGAYEQYFGPGTRLTVT.